This note documents a single T cell receptor (beta chain) sequence. Its antigen is not known. This entry comes from a study of cytomegalovirus exposure and HLA in healthy donors. Study overall: Findings of an earlier analysis included some 120 million unique TCR beta sequences from 200 million or so T cells. Study-level points and caveats: It was likely that a cluster of highly shared sequence variants was a sequencing artifact.

The PCR was carried out with 60 Vbeta primers and 13 Jbeta primers. The protocol was immunoSEQ multiplex PCR, while the TCRdb copy is restricted to in-frame clones and leaves out a portion. Among approximately 110,000 clones listed, around two thirds were seen once. Trimming took 6 bases from V and 8 from J, leaving 19 bases between them. The CDR3 totals 14 residues. CDR1 is MNHEY and CDR2 is SVGAGI in the germline V gene. The receptor was derived from a woman between 35 and 50 years old in good health and CMV-seropositive. The chain uses TRBV6-5 and TRBJ1-2, with a weak D call TRBD1 (6 bases). Material for sequencing was PBMCs. Here the CDR3 reads CASRDRGGLGGYTF. DNA for the CDR3: TGTGCCAGCAGGGATAGGGGGGGCCTAGGAGGCTACACCTTC.